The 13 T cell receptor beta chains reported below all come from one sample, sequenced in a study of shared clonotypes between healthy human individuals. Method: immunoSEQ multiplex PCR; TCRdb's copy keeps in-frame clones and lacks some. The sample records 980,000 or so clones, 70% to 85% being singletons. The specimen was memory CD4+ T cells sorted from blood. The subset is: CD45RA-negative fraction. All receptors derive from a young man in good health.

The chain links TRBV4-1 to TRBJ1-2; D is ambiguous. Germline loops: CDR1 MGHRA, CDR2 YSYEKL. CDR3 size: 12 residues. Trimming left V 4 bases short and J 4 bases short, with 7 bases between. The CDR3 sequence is CASSLPGYGYTF. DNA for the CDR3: TGCGCCAGCAGCCTTCCCGGCTATGGCTACACCTTC.

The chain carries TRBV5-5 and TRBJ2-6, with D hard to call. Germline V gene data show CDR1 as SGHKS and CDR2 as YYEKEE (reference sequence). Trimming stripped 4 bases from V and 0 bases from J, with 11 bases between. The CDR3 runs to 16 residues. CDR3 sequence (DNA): TGTGCCAGCAGCAAACAACAGAGCTCTGGGGCCAACGTCCTGACTTTC. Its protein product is CASSKQQSSGANVLTF.

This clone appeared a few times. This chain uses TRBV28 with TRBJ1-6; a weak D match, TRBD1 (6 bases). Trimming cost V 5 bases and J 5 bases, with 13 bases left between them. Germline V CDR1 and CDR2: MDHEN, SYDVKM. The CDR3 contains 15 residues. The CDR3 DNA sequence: TGTGCCAGCAGTCCGGCGGACAGAGATAATTCACCCCTCCACTTT. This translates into CASSPADRDNSPLHF. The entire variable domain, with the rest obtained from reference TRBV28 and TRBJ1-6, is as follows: DVKVTQSSRYLVKRTGEKVFLECVQDMDHENMFWYRQDPGLGLRLIYFSYDVKMKEKGDIPEGYSVSREKKERFSLILESASTNQTSMYLCASSPADRDNSPLHFGNGTRLTVT.

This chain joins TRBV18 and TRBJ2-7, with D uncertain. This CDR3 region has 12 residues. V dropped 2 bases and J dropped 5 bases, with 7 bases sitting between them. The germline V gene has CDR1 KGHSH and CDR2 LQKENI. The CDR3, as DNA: TGTGCCAGCTCACCAGATGTCCACGAGCAGTACTTC. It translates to CASSPDVHEQYF.

The CDR3 DNA reads TGTGCCAGCAGTTTATCGATAGCTAGCGGGGGGCTAGCCAAAAACATTCAGTACTTC. Its protein is CASSLSIASGGLAKNIQYF. V gene TRBV27 combines with J gene TRBJ2-4; 11 nucleotides line up with TRBD2. Germline CDR1 MNHEY, CDR2 SMNVEV (reference sequence). This CDR3 has 19 amino acids. Trimming removed 0 bases from V and 0 bases from J; junction bases left unmatched: 7.

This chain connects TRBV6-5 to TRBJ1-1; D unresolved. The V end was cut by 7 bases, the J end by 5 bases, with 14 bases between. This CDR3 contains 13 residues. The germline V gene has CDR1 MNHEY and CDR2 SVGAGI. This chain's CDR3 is CASTPGGGTEAFF. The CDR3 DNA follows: TGTGCCAGCACCCCAGGAGGCGGAACTGAAGCTTTCTTT.

CDR3 amino acids: CASSQVGRDINQPQHF. The CDR3 DNA reads as TGCGCCAGCAGCCAAGTAGGCCGGGACATCAATCAGCCCCAGCATTTT. The J gene is TRBJ1-5, the V gene TRBV4-1, with D perhaps TRBD1 (6 bases). This CDR3 spans 16 amino acids. CDR1 and CDR2 from the germline V gene are MGHRA and YSYEKL. Trimming stripped 1 base from V and 3 bases from J, with 13 bases between.

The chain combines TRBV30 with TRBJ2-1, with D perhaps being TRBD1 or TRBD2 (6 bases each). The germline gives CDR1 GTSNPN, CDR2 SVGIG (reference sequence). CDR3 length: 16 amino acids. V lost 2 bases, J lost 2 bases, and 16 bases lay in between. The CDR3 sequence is CAWSRPGAGAYNEQFF. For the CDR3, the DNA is TGTGCCTGGAGTCGCCCGGGGGCGGGCGCCTACAATGAGCAGTTCTTC.

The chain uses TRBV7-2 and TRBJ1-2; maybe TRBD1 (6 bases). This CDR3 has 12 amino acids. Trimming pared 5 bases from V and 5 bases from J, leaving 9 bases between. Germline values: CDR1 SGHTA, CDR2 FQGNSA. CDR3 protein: CASSPDRYGYTF. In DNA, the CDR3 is TGTGCCAGCAGCCCGGACAGATATGGCTACACCTTC.

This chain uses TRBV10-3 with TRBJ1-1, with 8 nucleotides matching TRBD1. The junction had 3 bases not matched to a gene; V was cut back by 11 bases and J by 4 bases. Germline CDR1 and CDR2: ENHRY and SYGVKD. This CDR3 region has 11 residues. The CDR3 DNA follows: TGTGCCGCAGGACAGGGCACTGAAGCTTTCTTT. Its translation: CAAGQGTEAFF.

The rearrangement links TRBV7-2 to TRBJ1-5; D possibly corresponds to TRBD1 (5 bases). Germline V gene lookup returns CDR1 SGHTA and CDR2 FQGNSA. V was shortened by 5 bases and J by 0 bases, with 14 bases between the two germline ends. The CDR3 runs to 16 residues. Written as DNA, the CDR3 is TGTGCCAGCAGCCTCCGAGGGGCGGGTAGCAATCAGCCCCAGCATTTT. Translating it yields CASSLRGAGSNQPQHF.

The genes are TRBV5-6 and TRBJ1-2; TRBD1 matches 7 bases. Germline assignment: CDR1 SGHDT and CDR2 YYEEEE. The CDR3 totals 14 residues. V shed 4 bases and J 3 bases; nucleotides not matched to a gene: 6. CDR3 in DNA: TGTGCCAGCAGCCCCAGGGGGAGCCACTATGGCTACACCTTC. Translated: CASSPRGSHYGYTF.

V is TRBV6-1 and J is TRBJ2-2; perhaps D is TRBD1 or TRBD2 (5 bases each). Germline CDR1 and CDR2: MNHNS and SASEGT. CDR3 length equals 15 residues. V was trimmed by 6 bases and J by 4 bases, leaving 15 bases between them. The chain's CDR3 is CASSPRGVSTGELFF. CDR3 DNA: TGTGCCAGCAGCCCTAGAGGGGTTAGCACCGGGGAGCTGTTTTTT.